The sequence of this T cell receptor beta chain was determined in a study of blood T cell repertoires in COVID-19. About the study: Samples representing acute and convalescent COVID-19 were sourced from the United States, Italy and Spain. The analysed material was cDNA or gDNA that came from T cells, B-cell-depleted T cells, or PBMCs.

Original analysis: Reference gene primer amplification yielded estimated nucleated cell counts. TCRdb's table, derived via immunoSEQ multiplex PCR, lists solely in-frame clones and lacks some. Clonal size and the V and J genes are those of that table, whereas D and trimming came from the DNA. The table shows 100,000 or so clones, with around 93% occurring only once. Germline CDR1 and CDR2: SGHAT and FQNNGV. The CDR3 has 14 amino acids. Trimming left V 1 base short and J 5 bases short, with 12 bases between. This clonotype was obtained from a human donor with active COVID-19. The donor label of this sample is uncertain. Sample: peripheral blood. The V call is TRBV11-2, the J call TRBJ2-7, with D perhaps matching TRBD1 (6 bases). This CDR3 reads CASSLVQGAHEQYF. The CDR3 coding sequence is TGTGCCAGCAGCTTAGTACAGGGTGCCCACGAGCAGTACTTC.